This T cell receptor (beta chain) was sequenced during a study of T cells in Graves' hyperthyroidism and ophthalmopathy. Study findings and constraints: Among clonotypes expanded in thyroid above 0.001, most were also found in blood.

Researchers defined stable Graves' hyperthyroidism as no ophthalmopathy progression within 18 months. Diagnosis rested on symptoms, serum thyroxine and TRAb, thyroid ultrasound, and orbital computed tomography. This CDR3 has 14 amino acids. Germline-derived CDR1 and CDR2 are SNHLY and FYNNEI. Trimming shortened V by 7 bases and J by 0 bases, and 12 bases separated the two germline ends. The CDR3 regions of TCR beta were amplified from RNA transcripts. HTBI primers were the set used in a first-round RT-PCR of the TCR CDR3. MiXCR, run by TCRdb on the multiplex PCR reads, gives a single entry per CDR3 protein. Here the sample spans under 650,000 distinct CDR3 sequences, about 17% being singletons. This clonotype has a count of ten or more. As yet, its antigen is unknown.

The TCR comes from a woman in her twenties or thirties with Graves' hyperthyroidism. The chain employs TRBV2 and TRBJ1-2; TRBD1 is a possible D gene (6 bases). Specimen: blood. DNA of the CDR3: TGTGCCAGCAATCAGGACAGCGCTAACTATGGCTACACCTTC. Translated, it gives CASNQDSANYGYTF.